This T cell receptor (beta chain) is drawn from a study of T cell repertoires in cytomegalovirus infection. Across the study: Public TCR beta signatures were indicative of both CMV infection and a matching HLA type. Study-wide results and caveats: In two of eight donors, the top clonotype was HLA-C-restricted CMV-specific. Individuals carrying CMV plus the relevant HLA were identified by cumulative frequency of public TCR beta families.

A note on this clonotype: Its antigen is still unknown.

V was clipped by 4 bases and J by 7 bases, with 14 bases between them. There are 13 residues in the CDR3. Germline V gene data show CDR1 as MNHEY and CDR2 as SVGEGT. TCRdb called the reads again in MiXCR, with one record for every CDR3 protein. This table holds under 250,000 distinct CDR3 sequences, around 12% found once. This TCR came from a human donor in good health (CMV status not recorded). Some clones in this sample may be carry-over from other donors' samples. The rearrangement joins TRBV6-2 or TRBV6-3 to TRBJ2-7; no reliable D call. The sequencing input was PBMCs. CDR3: CASSSILVGEQYF. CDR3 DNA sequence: TGTGCCAGCAGTTCCATCCTCGTAGGGGAGCAGTACTTC.